The rows below give T cell receptor beta chains drawn from one sample of a study of spatial heterogeneity in lung cancer. TCRdb reprocessed the 5' RACE reads via MiXCR and lists one record per CDR3 protein. The sample lists roughly 8,000 distinct CDR3 sequences, roughly 5.6% occurring once. Sequenced here: PBMCs, sampled at surgery. The receptors shown here come from a male donor with early-stage non-small cell lung cancer. The CDR3 runs from the conserved cysteine through the conserved F or W. Fields, in order: J gene, V gene, CDR3 protein.

TRBJ2-1 | TRBV6-1 | CASGLAGVNEQFF
TRBJ2-2 | TRBV7-2 | CASSLEPWDYPGELFF
TRBJ2-1 | TRBV5-1 | CASSPRDSHQEQFF
TRBJ2-1 | TRBV7-9 | CASSLGTRDEQFF
TRBJ2-3 | TRBV5-1 | CASSQTGGSTDTQYF
TRBJ2-7 | TRBV21-1 | CASSLPSGTIHGEQYF
TRBJ2-7 | TRBV4-1 | CASSHRQGMTYEQYF
TRBJ1-1 | TRBV28 | CASSLGLGQGYTEAFF
TRBJ1-1 | TRBV30 | CAWRTDSLGNTEAFF
TRBJ2-3 | TRBV7-9 | CASSLAQRGKDTQYF
TRBJ2-5 | TRBV28 | CASSVRGQETQYF
TRBJ1-5 | TRBV19 | CATTSGFQPQHF
TRBJ2-7 | TRBV4-1 | CASSPRAGNYEQYF
TRBJ1-6 | TRBV6-5 | CASSYSVMPGRQNPPSWPLHF
TRBJ1-1 | TRBV28 | CASSTREAEAFF
TRBJ2-3 | TRBV6-5 | CASSYLATRTDTQYF
TRBJ2-1 | TRBV24-1 | CATSDLGGAGGSYNEQFF
TRBJ2-1 | TRBV6-6 | CASSRRETNEQFF
TRBJ2-1 | TRBV7-9 | CASSSPGTIGAPGNEQFF
TRBJ2-7 | TRBV7-8 | CASSLDPGRIYEQYF
TRBJ2-7 | TRBV10-1 | CASSEGHNYEQYF
TRBJ2-6 | TRBV20-1 | CSAGQGSASGANVLTF
TRBJ2-7 | TRBV28 | CASSLAGGRYEQYF
TRBJ2-4 | TRBV7-2 | CASSLAGPDRVIAKNIQYF
TRBJ2-3 | TRBV28 | CASSPPPGLAGVADTQYF
TRBJ2-5 | TRBV30 | CAWRRRMTETQYF
TRBJ2-2 | TRBV27 | CASSFRGNTGELFF
TRBJ1-2 | TRBV10-3 | CAIRPRDEVGFTF
TRBJ1-5 | TRBV19 | CASSIGAGVLNQPQHF
TRBJ2-3 | TRBV6-6 | CASSYSGLAGPDTQYF